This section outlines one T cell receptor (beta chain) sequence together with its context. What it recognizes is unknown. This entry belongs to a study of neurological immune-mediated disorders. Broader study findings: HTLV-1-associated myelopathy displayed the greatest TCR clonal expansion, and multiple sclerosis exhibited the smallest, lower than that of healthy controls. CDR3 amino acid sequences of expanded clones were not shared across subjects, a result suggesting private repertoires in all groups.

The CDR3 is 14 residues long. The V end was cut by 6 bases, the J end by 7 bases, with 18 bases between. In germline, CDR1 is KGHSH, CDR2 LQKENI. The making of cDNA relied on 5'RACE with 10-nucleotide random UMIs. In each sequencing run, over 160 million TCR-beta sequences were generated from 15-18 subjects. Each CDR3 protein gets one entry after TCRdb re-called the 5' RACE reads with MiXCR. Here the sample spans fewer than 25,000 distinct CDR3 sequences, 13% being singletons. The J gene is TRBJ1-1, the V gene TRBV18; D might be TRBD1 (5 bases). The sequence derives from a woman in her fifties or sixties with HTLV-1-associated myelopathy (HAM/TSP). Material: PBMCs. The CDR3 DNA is TGTGCCAGCTCGGAAGGCAGGGTTTTCGATGAAGCTTTCTTT. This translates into CASSEGRVFDEAFF.